These 28 T cell receptor beta chains share one sample of origin, sequenced in a study of cytomegalovirus exposure and HLA in healthy donors (dated by TCRdb to 2017 to 2019). To prepare the library, the immunoSEQ multiplex PCR assay was applied. TCRdb holds this immuneACCESS table with in-frame rearrangements only. Some clones are missing; in checked studies, unresolved V genes explain under half, and the rest has no known cause. The sample table records 120,000 or so clones; around 90% of these occur just once. The ten largest clonotypes hold approximately 2% of the sample. Specimen: PBMCs. The receptors were gathered from a woman aged 18-29 years in good health and CMV-seronegative.

A single count supports this clone. The chain links TRBV2 to TRBJ2-7; TRBD1 might be the D (6 bases). Trimming pared 2 bases from V and 6 bases from J, leaving 14 bases between. CDR1 is SNHLY and CDR2 is FYNNEI in the germline V gene. This CDR3 has 14 amino acids. CDR3 protein: CASSEFRGTVEQYF. For the CDR3, the DNA is TGTGCCAGCAGTGAATTCAGGGGAACGGTCGAGCAGTACTTC.

CDR3 amino acids: CASSEYGGDQPQHF. The CDR3 DNA reads TGTGCCAGCAGTGAATACGGAGGAGATCAGCCCCAGCATTTT. This chain links TRBV6-1 with TRBJ1-5; D unresolved. Germline CDR1 and CDR2: MNHNS and SASEGT. CDR3 length: 14 residues. V lost 2 bases and J lost 5, with 10 bases in between.

The rearrangement joins TRBV9 to TRBJ2-5; a weak D match, TRBD2 (6 bases). The CDR3 length is 15 residues. CDR1 and CDR2 from the germline V gene are SGDLS and YYNGEE. Trimming stripped 2 bases from V and 2 bases from J, with 13 bases between. The DNA of the CDR3 is TGTGCCAGCAGCGTCCGCGGGGTGAGGCAAGAGACCCAGTACTTC. It translates to CASSVRGVRQETQYF. The full variable domain, in which reference TRBV9 and TRBJ2-5 provide the parts outside the CDR3, is DSGVTQTPKHLITATGQRVTLRCSPRSGDLSVYWYQQSLDQGLQFLIQYYNGEERAKGNILERFSAQQFPDLHSELNLSSLELGDSALYFCASSVRGVRQETQYFGPGTRLLVL.

The gene calls are TRBV4-1 and TRBJ1-1, with D possibly matching TRBD1 (6 bases). Germline V gene data show CDR1 as MGHRA and CDR2 as YSYEKL. CDR3 length: 14 amino acids. V was trimmed by 8 bases and J by 8 bases, leaving 21 bases between them. CDR3 bases: TGCGCCAGCCGAGACGACAGGCGGTTGAGGGAAGCTTTCTTT. Translating it yields CASRDDRRLREAFF.

The count of this clone is one. The genes are TRBV7-2 and TRBJ2-1; 8 nucleotides agree with TRBD2. V lost 1 base and J lost 7; bases outside the gene matches: 9. Germline V gene sequence: CDR1 SGHTA, CDR2 FQGNSA. This CDR3 has 16 amino acids. CDR3 DNA: TGTGCCAGCAGCTTAGTCCTAGCGGGTTTTAAGAATGAGCAGTTCTTC. This encodes CASSLVLAGFKNEQFF. The full variable domain, its missing parts supplied by reference TRBV7-2 and TRBJ2-1, is GAGVSQSPSNKVTEKGKDVELRCDPISGHTALYWYRQSLGQGLEFLIYFQGNSAPDKSGLPSDRFSAERTGGSVSTLTIQRTQQEDSAVYLCASSLVLAGFKNEQFFGPGTRLTVL.

The gene calls are TRBV29-1 and TRBJ2-1; no firm D call. Germline V lookup: CDR1 SQVTM, CDR2 ANQGSEA. This CDR3 is 16 amino acids long. The ends were cut back, 1 base at V and 0 bases at J, with 13 bases in the middle. The CDR3 DNA sequence: TGCAGCGTTGAAGGCCCCCCACTGAGCTCCTACAATGAGCAGTTCTTC. Protein product: CSVEGPPLSSYNEQFF.

The chain carries TRBV6-1 and TRBJ2-5, with 13 positions matching TRBD2. CDR1 MNHNS and CDR2 SASEGT come from the germline V gene. The CDR3 contains 18 residues. With 1 base clipped from V and 2 bases from J, the junction kept 7 bases outside the gene matches. CDR3: CASSEVELAGGTQETQYF. As DNA, the CDR3 is TGTGCCAGCAGTGAAGTGGAACTAGCGGGGGGGACTCAAGAGACCCAGTACTTC.

This chain connects TRBV18 to TRBJ1-5, with a weak D call TRBD1 (6 bases). This CDR3 region has 15 residues. With 2 bases removed from V and 6 bases from J, the gap between germline ends came to 14 bases. Germline V gene sequence: CDR1 KGHSH, CDR2 LQKENI. CDR3 loop: CASSPDQGTSQPQHF. CDR3 in DNA: TGTGCCAGCTCACCAGATCAGGGGACATCTCAGCCCCAGCATTTT.

The chain uses TRBV6-5 and TRBJ1-2, with 7 bases matching TRBD1. V lost 6 bases and J lost 4; bases outside the gene matches: 8. Per germline, CDR1 MNHEY and CDR2 SVGAGI. The CDR3 is 14 amino acids. CDR3 nucleotide sequence: TGTGCCAGCAGACCCCAGGGGGAAAGCTATGGCTACACCTTC. Amino acid sequence: CASRPQGESYGYTF.

The V gene is TRBV27, the J gene TRBJ2-2; 8 nucleotides match TRBD1. The trim removed 7 bases at V and 6 bases at J, leaving 16 bases unmatched. Germline V gene sequence: CDR1 MNHEY, CDR2 SMNVEV (reference sequence). The length of the CDR3 is 17 residues. DNA for the CDR3: TGTGCCAGCAAGAGGTCCGGGACAGGCTCTGGGTCCGGGGAGCTGTTTTTT. As protein: CASKRSGTGSGSGELFF.

The V gene is TRBV9, the J gene TRBJ2-7, with 7 nucleotides matching TRBD2. The CDR3 runs to 15 residues. Unmatched junction bases numbered 8, after V lost 3 bases and J lost 2 bases. Germline CDR1 reads SGDLS; CDR2 reads YYNGEE. DNA of the CDR3: TGTGCCAGCAGCGCTGACCGGGACTACCCCTACGAGCAGTACTTC. Its translation is CASSADRDYPYEQYF.

This chain uses TRBV27 with TRBJ2-1; 9 bases map to TRBD2. After removal of 6 bases from V and 3 bases from J, the junction contained 9 bases not matched to a gene. Germline lookup yields CDR1 MNHEY and CDR2 SMNVEV (reference sequence). CDR3 length: 16 amino acids. The CDR3 coding sequence is TGTGCCAGCAGCCTTAGGCGACTAGCGGTCTACAATGAGCAGTTCTTC. The encoded protein is CASSLRRLAVYNEQFF.

This chain connects TRBV10-2 to TRBJ1-1; D might be TRBD1 (6 bases). The CDR3 length is 13 residues. V lost 6 bases to trimming and J lost 4 bases, with 12 bases between them. Looked up from germline, CDR1 is WSHSY and CDR2 is SAAADI. Here the CDR3 reads CASREQGSTEAFF. CDR3 coding DNA: TGCGCCAGCAGGGAACAGGGCAGCACTGAAGCTTTCTTT.

The gene calls are TRBV9 and TRBJ1-3; unclear D gene. Looked up from germline, CDR1 is SGDLS and CDR2 is YYNGEE. Trimming pared 4 bases from V and 3 bases from J, leaving 14 bases between. The CDR3 has 15 residues. CDR3 in amino acids: CASSSASGGGNTIYF. The CDR3 DNA follows: TGTGCCAGCAGCTCCGCTAGTGGAGGTGGAAACACCATATATTTT. The entire variable domain, with the rest obtained from reference TRBV9 and TRBJ1-3, is as follows: DSGVTQTPKHLITATGQRVTLRCSPRSGDLSVYWYQQSLDQGLQFLIQYYNGEERAKGNILERFSAQQFPDLHSELNLSSLELGDSALYFCASSSASGGGNTIYFGEGSWLTVV.

The chain is built from TRBV5-1 and TRBJ1-1, with TRBD1 matching over 7 bases. Germline CDR1 reads SGHRS; CDR2 reads YFSETQ. The CDR3 runs to 14 residues. J lost 1 base, V lost 4 bases, and 4 bases had no gene match. CDR3 region: CASSIRQGNTEAFF. The CDR3 region has the DNA TGCGCCAGCAGCATAAGACAGGGGAACACTGAAGCTTTCTTT.

The rearrangement links TRBV7-2 to TRBJ1-1; D unresolved. Germline CDR1 SGHTA, CDR2 FQGNSA. V shed 5 bases and J shed 2 bases, with 15 bases lying between them. The CDR3 contains 15 residues. The CDR3: CASSPTGITNTEAFF. The CDR3 DNA reads as TGTGCCAGCAGCCCCACGGGGATCACTAACACTGAAGCTTTCTTT.

The CDR3: CASSPQHSGNRVVGNEQFF. For the CDR3, the DNA is TGTGCCAGCTCACCACAACATTCCGGTAACAGGGTTGTAGGCAATGAGCAGTTCTTC. The J gene is TRBJ2-1, the V gene TRBV18; tentatively, D is TRBD1 (6 bases). Germline V gives CDR1 KGHSH, CDR2 LQKENI. V was pared by 1 base and J by 6 bases, with 25 bases between. The CDR3 extends over 19 amino acids.

This rearrangement joins TRBV27 to TRBJ2-6; 8 nucleotides align to TRBD2. CDR1 is MNHEY and CDR2 is SMNVEV in the germline V gene (reference sequence). This CDR3 spans 19 amino acids. V was clipped by 3 bases and J by 4 bases; unmatched bases: 14. This CDR3 reads CASSFNAGGPRGGANVLTF. The DNA for the CDR3 is TGTGCCAGCAGTTTTAATGCGGGGGGCCCGAGAGGGGGGGCCAACGTCCTGACTTTC.

The chain employs TRBV30 and TRBJ2-7; 9 bases fit TRBD2. After removal of 2 bases from V and 2 bases from J, the junction contained 4 bases not matched to a gene. Germline V lookup: CDR1 GTSNPN, CDR2 SVGIG (reference sequence). The CDR3 is 14 residues long. CDR3 sequence reads: CAWSWKRGAYEQYF. The CDR3 nucleotides read TGTGCCTGGAGTTGGAAGCGGGGGGCCTACGAGCAGTACTTC.

In its sample, this clone was seen once. V usage is TRBV11-3 and J usage is TRBJ2-1; D may be TRBD2 (5 bases). The CDR3 has 16 residues. The germline gives CDR1 SGHNT, CDR2 YENEEA. The V end lost 2 bases, the J end lost 0 bases, and 11 bases lay between the germline ends. This CDR3 reads CASSLYPSSSYNEQFF. CDR3 DNA: TGTGCCAGCAGCTTATACCCTAGCTCCTCCTACAATGAGCAGTTCTTC. The whole variable domain, filled in from reference TRBV11-3 and TRBJ2-1, reads EAGVVQSPRYKIIEKKQPVAFWCNPISGHNTLYWYLQNLGQGPELLIRYENEEAVDDSQLPKDRFSAERLKGVDSTLKIQPAELGDSAVYLCASSLYPSSSYNEQFFGPGTRLTVL.

The chain is built from TRBV5-4 and TRBJ1-3; D may be TRBD1 (6 bases). The V end was cut by 2 bases, the J end by 4 bases, with 10 bases between. Germline values: CDR1 SGHNT, CDR2 YYREEE (reference sequence). The CDR3 extends over 14 amino acids. CDR3 in DNA: TGTGCCAGCAGCTTTGGACAGCCGGGAAACACCATATATTTT. Encoded protein: CASSFGQPGNTIYF.

The genes are TRBV9 and TRBJ2-3, with TRBD2 matching 11 bases. The CDR3 totals 16 residues. V lost 0 bases to trimming and J lost 4 bases; unmatched junction nucleotides: 4. CDR1 and CDR2 (germline): SGDLS, YYNGEE. The CDR3 DNA reads TGTGCCAGCAGCGTAGACTTAGCGGGAGGGTCAGATACGCAGTATTTT. Its translation is CASSVDLAGGSDTQYF.

This clone was seen only once. The genes are TRBV9 and TRBJ2-3; TRBD2 agrees at 8 bases. With V trimmed by 5 bases and J by 6 bases, 14 bases remained unmatched. Germline V lookup: CDR1 SGDLS, CDR2 YYNGEE. The length of the CDR3 is 16 residues. The CDR3, as DNA: TGTGCCAGCAGTGATCGCCTAAGCGGGAGAGCCGATACGCAGTATTTT. It encodes CASSDRLSGRADTQYF. Variable domain in full (rest from reference TRBV9 and TRBJ2-3): DSGVTQTPKHLITATGQRVTLRCSPRSGDLSVYWYQQSLDQGLQFLIQYYNGEERAKGNILERFSAQQFPDLHSELNLSSLELGDSALYFCASSDRLSGRADTQYFGPGTRLTVL.

This clone has more than one count but fewer than ten. The DNA for the CDR3 is TGTGCCAGCAGACTCTACAATGAGCAGTTCTTC. Its protein is CASRLYNEQFF. The rearrangement uses TRBV25-1 and TRBJ2-1; D gene ambiguous. Trimming stripped 6 bases from V and 3 bases from J, with 3 bases between. CDR3 length: 11 amino acids. Germline V gene data show CDR1 as MGHDK and CDR2 as SYGVNS.

The chain uses TRBV7-9 and TRBJ2-7; TRBD1 aligns across 7 bases. Germline V gene data show CDR1 as SEHNR and CDR2 as FQNEAQ (reference sequence). J lost 2 bases, V lost 5 bases, and 12 bases had no gene match. The CDR3 length is 16 residues. This CDR3 reads CASSQGVENRAYEQYF. The CDR3 DNA sequence: TGTGCCAGCAGCCAGGGGGTTGAAAACAGGGCCTACGAGCAGTACTTC. Complete variable domain (other parts from reference TRBV7-9 and TRBJ2-7): DTGVSQNPRHKITKRGQNVTFRCDPISEHNRLYWYRQTLGQGPEFLTYFQNEAQLEKSRLLSDRFSAERPKGSFSTLEIQRTEQGDSAMYLCASSQGVENRAYEQYFGPGTRLTVT.

The rearrangement uses TRBV5-4 and TRBJ2-3; D possibly corresponds to TRBD2 (5 bases). The CDR3 is 16 residues long. From germline, CDR1 is SGHNT and CDR2 YYREEE (reference sequence). V was shortened by 4 bases and J by 0 bases, with 15 bases between the two germline ends. DNA of the CDR3: TGTGCCAGCAGCAACCCGACTATTACTAGCACAGATACGCAGTATTTT. Its translation is CASSNPTITSTDTQYF.

The chain couples TRBV2 to TRBJ2-5; TRBD1 matches at 10 bases. CDR1 is SNHLY, CDR2 FYNNEI, per germline. Losses at the gene ends were 6 bases for V and 6 bases for J; bases not matched to a gene: 10. This CDR3 region has 15 residues. The CDR3 sequence: CASRADRDRGQTQYF. CDR3 DNA: TGTGCCAGCAGAGCAGACCGGGACAGGGGACAGACCCAGTACTTC. The entire variable domain, with the rest obtained from reference TRBV2 and TRBJ2-5, is as follows: EPEVTQTPSHQVTQMGQEVILRCVPISNHLYFYWYRQILGQKVEFLVSFYNNEISEKSEIFDDQFSVERPDGSNFTLKIRSTKLEDSAMYFCASRADRDRGQTQYFGPGTRLLVL.

The CDR3 bases are TGTGCCAGCTCACCACTGCGGCGGGACCACCAAAAAACGCAGTATTTT. Residues: CASSPLRRDHQKTQYF. The chain combines TRBV18 with TRBJ2-3, with a tentative D call TRBD2 (6 bases). This CDR3 contains 16 residues. CDR1 is KGHSH, CDR2 LQKENI, per germline. V was trimmed by 1 base and J by 9 bases, leaving 20 bases between them.